The clone carrying this TCR beta chain was detected only a few times. The antigen is undetermined. Trimming cost V 6 bases and J 3 bases; bases outside gene matches: 1. The CDR3 sequence is 12 residues long. The data belong to a study of CD8 T cells in ankylosing spondylitis. Findings and caveats of the study: There was a TCR beta motif, made of fewer than 10 highly homologous variants, that appeared characteristic of ankylosing spondylitis blood.

One entry per CDR3 protein, called by TCRdb with MiXCR from the 5' RACE reads. The sample records under 250,000 distinct CDR3 sequences, roughly a third being singletons. The chain employs TRBV12-3 or TRBV12-4 and TRBJ2-7; TRBD2 matches at 8 bases. The receptor was isolated from a male donor with ankylosing spondylitis or in good health (not recorded which). The sequenced sample was blood, either unsorted or a sorted T cell fraction (not recorded which). The CDR3 DNA is TGTGCCAGCAGACTAGCGGACTACGAGCAGTACTTC. Protein sequence: CASRLADYEQYF.